The 8 T cell receptor beta chains below come from one sample, sequenced in a study of CD4 T cells in relation to SARS-CoV-2 and coronaviruses. Sequencing used immunoSEQ multiplex PCR; TCRdb keeps in-frame clones, though not all of them. There are 35,000 to 40,000 clones in the sample; over 75% occur only once, and around 3.3% lies in the top ten. The sample was memory CD4+ T cells from PBMCs. The receptors derive from an adult with COVID-19.

This clone was seen only a few times. V gene TRBV6-2 or TRBV6-3 combines with J gene TRBJ2-1; 15 nucleotides match TRBD2. The V and J ends lost 6 bases and 7 bases, in that order; junction bases with no gene match: 4. This CDR3 has 15 amino acids. Germline V gene lookup returns CDR1 MNHEY and CDR2 SVGEGT. CDR3 DNA sequence: TGTGCCAGCAGCCGGACTAGCGGGAGGGCAAATGAGCAGTTCTTC. It is translated as CASSRTSGRANEQFF.

V is TRBV30 and J is TRBJ2-2; 12 nucleotides agree with TRBD2. J was trimmed by 5 bases and V by 4 bases; bases with no gene match: 8. From germline, CDR1 is GTSNPN and CDR2 SVGIG (reference sequence). CDR3 length equals 16 residues. CDR3 residues: CAWNRGLAGPTGELFF. CDR3 nucleotide sequence: TGTGCCTGGAATCGGGGACTAGCGGGCCCTACCGGGGAGCTGTTTTTT.

This chain joins TRBV27 and TRBJ2-7; 11 bases align to TRBD2. V was clipped by 6 bases and J by 0 bases; unmatched bases: 4. CDR3 length: 15 residues. Germline lookup yields CDR1 MNHEY and CDR2 SMNVEV (reference sequence). CDR3 DNA sequence: TGTGCCAGCAGCCCTAGCGGGAGGAGCTCCTACGAGCAGTACTTC. Translated: CASSPSGRSSYEQYF.

V usage is TRBV5-4 and J usage is TRBJ2-5, with 8 bases lining up with TRBD2. Germline CDR1 is SGHNT and CDR2 is YYREEE (reference sequence). Trimming removed 2 bases from V and 4 bases from J; junction bases left unmatched: 7. The CDR3 contains 15 residues. CDR3 region: CASSLQAGEGETQYF. The CDR3 region has the DNA TGTGCCAGCAGCTTACAAGCGGGAGAGGGAGAGACCCAGTACTTC.

The chain is built from TRBV2 and TRBJ2-6; the D gene is possibly TRBD1 (5 bases). The length of the CDR3 is 14 residues. Between the trimmed V and J ends, which lost 0 bases and 12 bases, there was a span of 12 bases. The germline CDR1 and CDR2 sequences are SNHLY and FYNNEI. CDR3 nucleotide sequence: TGTGCCAGCAGTGAAGCGTCCAGGGTAGCCGTCCTGACTTTC. This encodes CASSEASRVAVLTF.

The chain combines TRBV6-5 with TRBJ1-5, with TRBD1 as a possible D gene (5 bases). Germline assignment: CDR1 MNHEY and CDR2 SVGAGI. The CDR3 contains 16 residues. Trimming pared 2 bases from V and 8 bases from J, leaving 19 bases between. Here the CDR3 reads CASSYLPGRSSEPQHF. Here the CDR3 DNA reads TGTGCCAGCAGTTACCTACCGGGACGCTCTTCGGAGCCCCAGCATTTT.

The chain uses TRBV29-1 and TRBJ2-5; tentative D call: TRBD2 (5 bases). The V and J ends lost 3 bases and 0 bases respectively, with 11 bases between them. Germline V gene sequence: CDR1 SQVTM, CDR2 ANQGSEA. CDR3 length: 14 residues. For the CDR3, the DNA is TGCAGCGTTGAGGGGAGCTTTTACCAAGAGACCCAGTACTTC. Translation: CSVEGSFYQETQYF.

The J gene is TRBJ2-3, the V gene TRBV19; perhaps TRBD2 as D (6 bases). Germline lookup yields CDR1 LNHDA and CDR2 SQIVND (reference sequence). The CDR3 contains 20 residues. V lost 5 bases and J 2 bases, leaving 29 bases between the germline ends. CDR3 bases: TGTGCCAGTAGTTTTTCCGCGGGATTTGGCCGTCGGTCCCCCACAGATACGCAGTATTTT. Translating gives CASSFSAGFGRRSPTDTQYF.